Listed below are T cell receptor beta chains from one sample, sequenced in a study of control samples from healthy donors and cancer patients. Sequencing was performed with immunoSEQ multiplex PCR; in TCRdb, only in-frame clones are kept and a portion is missing. Of about 160,000 clones listed, approximately 90% are singletons. The sample was blood. The receptors were gathered from a man younger than 45 in good health. Each CDR3 is given without its conserved first and last residue. The order of the fields is V gene, J gene, CDR3 protein.

>TRBV5-8|TRBJ2-1
ASSGGPGVVTEQF
>TRBV7-8|TRBJ2-1
ASSHGLAGVNEQF
>TRBV7-6|TRBJ1-1
ASSLPQAGSNTEAF
>TRBV7-9|TRBJ2-7
ASTPPANRYEQY
>TRBV15|TRBJ1-1
ATSREKGRAF
>TRBV28|TRBJ1-1
ASSPLRDGGNTEAF
>TRBV10-2|TRBJ1-1
ASSDQGWTEAF
>TRBV28|TRBJ1-4
ASFPQTGTGEKLF
>TRBV9|TRBJ2-3
ASSVEAADTQY
>TRBV7-9|TRBJ1-1
ASSLVGRDTEAF
>TRBV2|TRBJ1-1
ASSDRDTEAF
>TRBV9|TRBJ1-1
ASSLSPDRMNTEAF
>TRBV7-2|TRBJ2-1
ASSLPAVGEQF
>TRBV10-3|TRBJ2-1
AISENGGPGNNEQF
>TRBV5-1|TRBJ1-1
ASARRVGKTEAF
>TRBV3-1/TRBV3-2|TRBJ2-7
ASSQRDRDYEQY
>TRBV28|TRBJ2-2
ASSQPSLGTGELF
>TRBV18|TRBJ1-1
ASSPRDGEAF
>TRBV21-1|TRBJ1-5
ASSANRGGRQPQH
>TRBV5-5|TRBJ2-7
ASSLMGGAGEQY
>TRBV11-3|TRBJ2-7
ASSPLGGEQY
>TRBV7-9|TRBJ1-1
ASSLSGGAGTEAF
>TRBV30|TRBJ2-7
AWSGQSYYEQY
>TRBV18|TRBJ2-5
ASSPPVRGGETQY
>TRBV10-3|TRBJ1-1
AISDRKGGAF
>TRBV28|TRBJ2-7
ASSPGTQPYEQY
>TRBV25-1|TRBJ1-2
ASSAHMGGQSGYT
>TRBV5-1|TRBJ2-5
ASSFGSGFQETQY
>TRBV6-5|TRBJ1-1
ASRLRTVNTEAF
>TRBV19|TRBJ2-1
ASSTSGSYNEQF
>TRBV6-6|TRBJ1-4
ASSPRVIYSEKLF
>TRBV19|TRBJ1-1
ASSGGAGKAF
>TRBV6-5|TRBJ2-7
AGTAGGSREQY
>TRBV24-1|TRBJ2-7
ATSGITGGEQY
>TRBV7-3|TRBJ2-7
ASSPAHGGPYEQY
>TRBV6-5|TRBJ2-1
ASRQVNSYNEQF
>TRBV2|TRBJ1-6
ASSGNNGPNSPLH
>TRBV7-2|TRBJ1-3
ASSPVTETLNTIY
>TRBV6-6|TRBJ1-5
ASSPDNTGAYHRPQH
>TRBV3-1/TRBV3-2|TRBJ2-3
ASSQTSGPGITDTQY
>TRBV7-9|TRBJ1-1
ASSINRDRWGQVTEAF
>TRBV10-3|TRBJ1-1
AITGNPNTEAF
>TRBV19|TRBJ1-5
ASNRGEGNQPQH
>TRBV5-1|TRBJ1-6
ASSSQTGVGSPLH
>TRBV4-3|TRBJ2-3
ASSQRGGGLAGLDTQY